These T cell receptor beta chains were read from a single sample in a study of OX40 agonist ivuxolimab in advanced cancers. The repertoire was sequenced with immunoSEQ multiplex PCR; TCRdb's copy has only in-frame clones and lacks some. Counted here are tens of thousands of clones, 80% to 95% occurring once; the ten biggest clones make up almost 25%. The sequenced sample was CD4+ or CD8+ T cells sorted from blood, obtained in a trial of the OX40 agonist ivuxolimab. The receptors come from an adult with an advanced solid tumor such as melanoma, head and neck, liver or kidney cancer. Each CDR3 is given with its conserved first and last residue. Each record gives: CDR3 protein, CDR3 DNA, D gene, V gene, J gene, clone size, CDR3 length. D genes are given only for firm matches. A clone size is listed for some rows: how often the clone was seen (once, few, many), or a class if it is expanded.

CASSLDGSFTDTQYF	TGTGCCAGCAGTTTAGACGGGAGTTTTACAGATACGCAGTATTTT	NA	TRBV27	TRBJ2-3	NA	15
CASSLSNEQFF	TGTGCCAGCAGTTTATCCAATGAGCAGTTCTTC	NA	TRBV28	TRBJ2-1	NA	11
CASSPTDYTEAFF	TGTGCCAGCAGTCCGACGGATTACACTGAAGCTTTCTTT	NA	TRBV28	TRBJ1-1	NA	13
CASGTRSGSLSEQFF	TGTGCCAGCGGGACTCGGAGCGGGAGTCTCTCTGAGCAGTTCTTC	TRBD2	TRBV27	TRBJ2-1	NA	15
CASSPPGGDSYNEQFF	TGTGCCAGCAGCCCGCCCGGGGGTGACTCCTACAATGAGCAGTTCTTC	NA	TRBV5-6	TRBJ2-1	few	16
CASSIISRETQYF	TGTGCCAGCAGTATCATTTCTCGAGAGACCCAGTACTTC	NA	TRBV27	TRBJ2-5	NA	13
CASSQVGLAGSYEQYF	TGCGCCAGCAGCCAAGTGGGACTAGCGGGCAGCTACGAGCAGTACTTC	TRBD2	TRBV4-3	TRBJ2-7	once	16
CASSYALAKDVLTF	TGTGCCAGCAGTTACGCTCTGGCAAAGGACGTCCTGACTTTC	NA	TRBV6-5	TRBJ2-6	NA	14
CASSQDAGYNYGYTF	TGCGCCAGCAGCCAAGACGCAGGGTATAACTATGGCTACACCTTC	NA	TRBV4-3	TRBJ1-2	NA	15
CASSFGAASYQDEKLFF	TGTGCCAGCAGCTTCGGGGCAGCCTCCTACCAGGATGAAAAACTGTTTTTT	NA	TRBV27	TRBJ1-4	NA	17
CASSPGRLGYTF	TGCGCCAGCAGCCCGGGACGCCTTGGCTACACCTTC	NA	TRBV5-1	TRBJ1-2	NA	12
CASSLARGPANEQFF	TGTGCCAGCAGTTTGGCCAGGGGACCAGCTAATGAGCAGTTCTTC	NA	TRBV27	TRBJ2-1	NA	15
CASSLIHLGAYEQYF	TGTGCCAGCAGCTTAATCCACCTGGGGGCCTACGAGCAGTACTTC	NA	TRBV7-3	TRBJ2-7	NA	15
CASEDSSYEQYF	TGTGCCAGCGAAGACAGCTCCTACGAGCAGTACTTC	NA	TRBV6-5	TRBJ2-7	NA	12
CASSLVQRGFSYNEQFF	TGTGCCAGCAGTTTAGTGCAGCGGGGATTCTCCTACAATGAGCAGTTCTTC	TRBD2	TRBV28	TRBJ2-1	NA	17
CASSQGVTGIYF	TGTGCCAGCAGCCAAGGCGTGACCGGCATATATTTT	NA	TRBV4-2	TRBJ1-3	NA	12
CASSLSPSNEQFF	TGTGCCAGCAGTTTATCCCCATCCAATGAGCAGTTCTTC	NA	TRBV27	TRBJ2-1	NA	13
CASRLTGGTGELFF	TGTGCCAGCAGGCTGACAGGGGGCACCGGGGAGCTGTTTTTT	TRBD1	TRBV28	TRBJ2-2	NA	14
CASSIQGYSNQPQHF	TGTGCCAGTAGTATCCAGGGATATAGCAATCAGCCCCAGCATTTT	NA	TRBV19	TRBJ1-5	NA	15
CASSLSGGRLNEQFF	TGTGCCAGCAGTTTATCGGGGGGGCGCCTCAATGAGCAGTTCTTC	NA	TRBV27	TRBJ2-1	NA	15
CASSQTLGSQETQYF	TGTGCCAGCAGCCAGACACTAGGGTCCCAAGAGACCCAGTACTTC	NA	TRBV4-2	TRBJ2-5	NA	15
CASHGLAENTGELFF	TGTGCCAGCCACGGACTAGCGGAGAACACCGGGGAGCTGTTTTTT	TRBD2	TRBV27	TRBJ2-2	NA	15
CASSYRDRVYEQYF	TGTGCCAGCAGTTACCGGGACAGGGTGTACGAGCAGTACTTC	TRBD1	TRBV28	TRBJ2-7	NA	14
CASSLGNTGELFF	TGTGCCAGCAGCTTGGGGAACACCGGGGAGCTGTTTTTT	NA	TRBV5-4	TRBJ2-2	NA	13
CASSLGSLATDTQYF	TGTGCCAGCAGCTTGGGGTCCCTCGCCACAGATACGCAGTATTTT	NA	TRBV5-6	TRBJ2-3	NA	15
CASSSQGSLNTGELFF	TGTGCCAGCAGTTCTCAGGGGTCCCTGAACACCGGGGAGCTGTTTTTT	NA	TRBV27	TRBJ2-2	NA	16
CASSLGREAFF	TGTGCCAGCAGCTTGGGGCGAGAAGCTTTCTTT	NA	TRBV7-9	TRBJ1-1	NA	11
CSASGGEKQETQYF	TGCAGCGCTTCAGGGGGCGAGAAGCAAGAGACCCAGTACTTC	TRBD1	TRBV29-1	TRBJ2-5	NA	14